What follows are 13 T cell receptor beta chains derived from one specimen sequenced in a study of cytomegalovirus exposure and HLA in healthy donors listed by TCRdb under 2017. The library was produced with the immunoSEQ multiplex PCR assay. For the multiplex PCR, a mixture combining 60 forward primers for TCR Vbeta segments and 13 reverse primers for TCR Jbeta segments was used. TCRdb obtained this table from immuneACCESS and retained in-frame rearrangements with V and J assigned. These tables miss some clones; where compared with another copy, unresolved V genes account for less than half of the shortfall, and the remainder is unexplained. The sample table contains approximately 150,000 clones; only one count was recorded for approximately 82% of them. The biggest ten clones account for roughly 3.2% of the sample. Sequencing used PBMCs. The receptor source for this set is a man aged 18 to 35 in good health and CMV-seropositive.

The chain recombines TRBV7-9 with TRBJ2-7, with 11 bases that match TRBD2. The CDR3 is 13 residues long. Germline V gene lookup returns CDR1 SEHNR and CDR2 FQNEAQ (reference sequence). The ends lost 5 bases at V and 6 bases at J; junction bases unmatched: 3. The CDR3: CASSTGTSGEQYF. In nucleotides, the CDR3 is TGTGCCAGCAGCACCGGGACTAGCGGCGAGCAGTACTTC. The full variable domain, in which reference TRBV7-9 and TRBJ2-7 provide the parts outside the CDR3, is DTGVSQNPRHKITKRGQNVTFRCDPISEHNRLYWYRQTLGQGPEFLTYFQNEAQLEKSRLLSDRFSAERPKGSFSTLEIQRTEQGDSAMYLCASSTGTSGEQYFGPGTRLTVT.

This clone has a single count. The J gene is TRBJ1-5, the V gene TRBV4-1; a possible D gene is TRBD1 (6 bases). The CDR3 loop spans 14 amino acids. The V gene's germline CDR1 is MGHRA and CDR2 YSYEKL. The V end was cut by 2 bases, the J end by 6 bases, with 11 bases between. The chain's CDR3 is CASSQPGAGQPQHF. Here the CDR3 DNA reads TGCGCCAGCAGCCAACCAGGGGCAGGTCAGCCCCAGCATTTT.

The CDR3 sequence is CAWKPAGGTYNEQFF. The CDR3 DNA sequence: TGTGCCTGGAAGCCAGCGGGAGGGACTTACAATGAGCAGTTCTTC. This sequence joins TRBV30 and TRBJ2-1; 10 positions match TRBD2. The V segment lost 4 bases and the J segment 4 bases; nucleotides outside the gene matches: 7. The V gene's germline CDR1 is GTSNPN and CDR2 SVGIG (reference sequence). The CDR3 covers 15 residues.

The DNA of the CDR3 is TGTGCCAGCAGTTTACAGCCCAGGGCGGACGGAAACACCATATATTTT. The encoded protein is CASSLQPRADGNTIYF. The chain carries TRBV27 and TRBJ1-3; tentative D call: TRBD1 (5 bases). V lost 2 bases, J lost 4 bases, and 15 bases lay in between. Germline lookup yields CDR1 MNHEY and CDR2 SMNVEV (reference sequence). The CDR3 is 16 amino acids.

Here the CDR3 DNA reads TGTGCCAGCAGTCGAGGGGGCAATTATGGCTACACCTTC. Amino acid sequence: CASSRGGNYGYTF. The chain combines TRBV6-4 with TRBJ1-2; 7 nucleotides match TRBD1. Per the germline V gene, CDR1 is MRHNA and CDR2 is SNTAGT. V dropped 5 bases and J dropped 5; count of bases not matched to a gene: 5. The CDR3 covers 13 residues.

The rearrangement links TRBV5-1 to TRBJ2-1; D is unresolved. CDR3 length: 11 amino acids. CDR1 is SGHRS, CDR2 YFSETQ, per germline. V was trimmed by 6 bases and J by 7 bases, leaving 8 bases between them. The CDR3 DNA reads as TGCGCCAGCAAGTACGGGAATGAGCAGTTCTTC. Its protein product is CASKYGNEQFF.

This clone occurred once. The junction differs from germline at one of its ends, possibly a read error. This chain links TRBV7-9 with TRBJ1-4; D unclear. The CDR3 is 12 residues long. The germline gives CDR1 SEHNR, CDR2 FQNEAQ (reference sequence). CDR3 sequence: CSSSSLYEKLFF. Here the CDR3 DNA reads TGTTCCAGCAGCTCCCTCTATGAAAAACTGTTTTTT.

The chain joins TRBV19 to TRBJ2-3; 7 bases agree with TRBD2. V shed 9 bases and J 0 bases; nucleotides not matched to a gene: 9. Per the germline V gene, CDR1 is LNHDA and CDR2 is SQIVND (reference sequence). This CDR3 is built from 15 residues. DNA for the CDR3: TGTGCCAGCCGGGCTCTAGCGGAAAGCACAGATACGCAGTATTTT. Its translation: CASRALAESTDTQYF.

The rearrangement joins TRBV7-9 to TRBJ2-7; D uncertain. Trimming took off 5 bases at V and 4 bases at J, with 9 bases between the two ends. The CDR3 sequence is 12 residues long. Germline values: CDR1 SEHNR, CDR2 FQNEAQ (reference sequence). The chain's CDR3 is CASSLRNYEQYF. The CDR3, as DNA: TGTGCCAGCAGCCTCCGTAATTACGAGCAGTACTTC.

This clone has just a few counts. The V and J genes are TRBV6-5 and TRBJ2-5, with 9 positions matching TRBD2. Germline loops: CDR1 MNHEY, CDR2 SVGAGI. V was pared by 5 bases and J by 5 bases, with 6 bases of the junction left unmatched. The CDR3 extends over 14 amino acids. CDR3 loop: CASSVGLATETQYF. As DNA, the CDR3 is TGTGCCAGCAGTGTCGGACTAGCGACTGAGACCCAGTACTTC.

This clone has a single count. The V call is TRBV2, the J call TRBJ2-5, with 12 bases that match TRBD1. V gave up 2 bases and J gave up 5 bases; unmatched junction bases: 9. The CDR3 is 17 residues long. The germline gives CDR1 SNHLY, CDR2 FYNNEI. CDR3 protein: CASSETGTGGHEETQYF. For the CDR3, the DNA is TGTGCCAGCAGTGAAACTGGGACAGGGGGCCACGAGGAGACCCAGTACTTC.

CDR3 loop: CASSFIVASGRNYEQYF. The CDR3, as DNA: TGTGCCAGCAGTTTTATAGTGGCTAGCGGGAGGAACTACGAGCAGTACTTC. The chain is built from TRBV27 and TRBJ2-7; the match to TRBD2 covers 11 bases. With V trimmed by 3 bases and J by 3 bases, 10 bases remained unmatched. This CDR3 is 17 amino acids long. From germline, CDR1 is MNHEY and CDR2 SMNVEV (reference sequence).

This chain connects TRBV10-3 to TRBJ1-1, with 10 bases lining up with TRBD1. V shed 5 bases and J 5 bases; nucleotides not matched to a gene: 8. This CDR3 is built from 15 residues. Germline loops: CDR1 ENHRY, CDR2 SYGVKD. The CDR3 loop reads CAISPPPGQGTEAFF. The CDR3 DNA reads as TGTGCCATCAGTCCTCCCCCGGGACAGGGGACTGAAGCTTTCTTT.